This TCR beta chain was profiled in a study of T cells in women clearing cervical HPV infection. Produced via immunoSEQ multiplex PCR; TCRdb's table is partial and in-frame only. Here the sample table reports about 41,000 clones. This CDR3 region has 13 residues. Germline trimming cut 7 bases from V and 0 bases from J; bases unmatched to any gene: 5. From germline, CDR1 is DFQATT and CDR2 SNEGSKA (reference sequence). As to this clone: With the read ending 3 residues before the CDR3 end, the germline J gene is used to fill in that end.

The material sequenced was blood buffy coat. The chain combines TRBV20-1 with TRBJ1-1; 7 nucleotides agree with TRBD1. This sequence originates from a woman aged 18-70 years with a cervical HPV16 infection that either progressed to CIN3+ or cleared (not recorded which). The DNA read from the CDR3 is TGCAGTGTGACAGGGCAAATGAACACTGAA. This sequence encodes CSVTGQMNTE. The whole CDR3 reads CSVTGQMNTEAFF.